These T cell receptor beta chains were read from a single sample in a study of neurological immune-mediated disorders. TCRdb independently ran MiXCR on the 5' RACE reads; one entry per CDR3 protein. Among more than 70,000 distinct CDR3 sequences, approximately 10% were seen once, and the ten largest hold about 1.7%. Specimen: PBMCs. These receptors were collected from a man aged 40-49 years in good health. Each CDR3 is given with its conserved first and last residue. D genes are given only for firm matches. Only some rows state a clone size, as once, few, many or a class for expanded clones.

CDR3 protein: CASGQGSSYGYTF
CDR3 DNA: TGTGCCAGCGGACAGGGTTCTTCCTATGGCTACACCTTC
J gene: TRBJ1-2
D gene: TRBD1
clone size: -
V gene: TRBV18

CDR3 protein: CAISGGQDNQPQHF
CDR3 DNA: TGTGCCATCAGTGGGGGACAGGACAATCAGCCCCAGCATTTT
J gene: TRBJ1-5
D gene: TRBD1
clone size: many
V gene: TRBV10-3

CDR3 protein: CASSPALASTDTQYF
CDR3 DNA: TGTGCCAGCAGCCCCGCCCTAGCAAGCACAGATACGCAGTATTTT
J gene: TRBJ2-3
D gene: -
clone size: many
V gene: TRBV3-1

CDR3 protein: CSAWLMGDGTDTQYF
CDR3 DNA: TGCAGTGCTTGGTTGATGGGTGACGGCACAGATACGCAGTATTTT
J gene: TRBJ2-3
D gene: -
clone size: many
V gene: TRBV20-1

CDR3 protein: CASSFGGLNTEAFF
CDR3 DNA: TGCGCCAGCAGCTTTGGAGGACTGAACACTGAAGCTTTCTTT
J gene: TRBJ1-1
D gene: -
clone size: -
V gene: TRBV5-1

CDR3 protein: CASRDKRVAYNEQFF
CDR3 DNA: TGTGCCAGCAGGGATAAGCGGGTTGCCTACAATGAGCAGTTCTTC
J gene: TRBJ2-1
D gene: -
clone size: many
V gene: TRBV28

CDR3 protein: CASSFGDRDTGELFF
CDR3 DNA: TGTGCCAGCAGCTTTGGAGACAGGGATACCGGGGAGCTGTTTTTT
J gene: TRBJ2-2
D gene: TRBD1
clone size: many
V gene: TRBV5-6

CDR3 protein: CASSPVSVNTGELFF
CDR3 DNA: TGTGCCAGCTCACCTGTGTCGGTGAACACCGGGGAGCTGTTTTTT
J gene: TRBJ2-2
D gene: -
clone size: few
V gene: TRBV18

CDR3 protein: CSARVGQGYNTEAFF
CDR3 DNA: TGCAGTGCTAGAGTGGGACAGGGGTACAACACTGAAGCTTTCTTT
J gene: TRBJ1-1
D gene: TRBD1
clone size: many
V gene: TRBV20-1

CDR3 protein: CASSPQGQGARGYTF
CDR3 DNA: TGTGCCAGCAGTCCCCAGGGACAGGGGGCGCGCGGCTACACCTTC
J gene: TRBJ1-2
D gene: TRBD1
clone size: many
V gene: TRBV12-3/TRBV12-4

CDR3 protein: CASSLGLRDGEETQYF
CDR3 DNA: TGTGCCAGCAGCTTAGGGCTCCGGGACGGAGAGGAGACCCAGTACTTC
J gene: TRBJ2-5
D gene: -
clone size: many
V gene: TRBV11-2

CDR3 protein: CSARVEGNQPQHF
CDR3 DNA: TGCAGTGCTAGAGTGGAGGGGAATCAGCCCCAGCATTTT
J gene: TRBJ1-5
D gene: -
clone size: -
V gene: TRBV20-1

CDR3 protein: CASSFGVGIVSTDTQYF
CDR3 DNA: TGTGCCAGCAGTTTCGGGGTCGGGATTGTTAGCACAGATACGCAGTATTTT
J gene: TRBJ2-3
D gene: -
clone size: many
V gene: TRBV27

CDR3 protein: CASRQGTAGNTIYF
CDR3 DNA: TGTGCCAGCAGACAAGGGACAGCTGGAAACACCATATATTTT
J gene: TRBJ1-3
D gene: TRBD1
clone size: many
V gene: TRBV6-5

CDR3 protein: CASSFGPEQPQHF
CDR3 DNA: TGTGCCAGCAGCTTCGGGCCCGAGCAGCCCCAGCATTTT
J gene: TRBJ1-5
D gene: -
clone size: many
V gene: TRBV7-9

CDR3 protein: CASSERIAPYSTDTQYF
CDR3 DNA: TGTGCCAGCAGTGAAAGGATAGCCCCGTATAGCACAGATACGCAGTATTTT
J gene: TRBJ2-3
D gene: -
clone size: many
V gene: TRBV6-1